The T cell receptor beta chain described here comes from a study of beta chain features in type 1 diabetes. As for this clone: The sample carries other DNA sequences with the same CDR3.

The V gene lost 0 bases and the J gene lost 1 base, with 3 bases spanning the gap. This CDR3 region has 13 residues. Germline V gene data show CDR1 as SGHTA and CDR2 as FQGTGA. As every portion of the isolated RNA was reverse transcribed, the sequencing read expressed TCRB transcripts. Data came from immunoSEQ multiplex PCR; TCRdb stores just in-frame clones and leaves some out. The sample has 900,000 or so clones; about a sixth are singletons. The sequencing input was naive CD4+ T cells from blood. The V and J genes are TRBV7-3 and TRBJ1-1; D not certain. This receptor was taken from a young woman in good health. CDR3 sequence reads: CASSLTANTEAFF. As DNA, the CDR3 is TGTGCCAGCAGCTTAACAGCGAACACTGAAGCTTTCTTT.